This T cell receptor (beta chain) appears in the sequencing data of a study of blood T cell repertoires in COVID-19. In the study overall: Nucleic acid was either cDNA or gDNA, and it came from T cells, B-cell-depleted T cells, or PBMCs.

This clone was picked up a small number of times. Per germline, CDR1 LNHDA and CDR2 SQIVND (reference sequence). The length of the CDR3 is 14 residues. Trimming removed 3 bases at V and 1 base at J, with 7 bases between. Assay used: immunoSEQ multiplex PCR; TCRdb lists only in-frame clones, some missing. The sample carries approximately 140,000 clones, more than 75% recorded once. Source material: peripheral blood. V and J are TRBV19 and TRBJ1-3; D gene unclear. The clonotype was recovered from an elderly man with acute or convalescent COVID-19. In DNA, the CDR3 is TGTGCCAGTAGTATTGCCGGGTCTGGAAACACCATATATTTT. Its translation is CASSIAGSGNTIYF.